Sequencing of this TCR beta chain was carried out in a study of shared clonotypes between healthy human individuals. Study in general: Aged between 18 and 49, the donors were two women and three men.

Method: immunoSEQ multiplex PCR; TCRdb's copy keeps in-frame clones and lacks some. The sample consists of about 2.2 million clones, around 93% of them appearing once. In the naive CD8 group, cells lacked CD45RO and were positively selected for CCR7, so terminally differentiated effector memory CD45RA+ cells were left out. The germline V and J ends were trimmed by 8 bases and 7 bases, with 14 bases remaining between them. The length of the CDR3 is 13 residues. CDR1 is LNHNV and CDR2 is YYDKDF in the germline V gene (reference sequence). Input material: naive CD8+ T cells from PBMCs. This sequence was found in a man younger than 30 in good health. Some clones in this sample may be carry-over from other donors' samples. The chain joins TRBV15 to TRBJ1-4; no reliable D call. CDR3 sequence reads: CATSKPKSEKLFF. DNA for the CDR3: TGTGCCACCTCCAAGCCCAAGAGTGAAAAACTGTTTTTT.